This TCR beta chain was profiled in a study of blood T cells in healthy people across ages. Study observations and caveats: Relative to aged donors, long-lived donors carried more naive CD4+ cells and displayed higher diversity.

Primed by a sample-barcoded 5' primer and a J-beta primer mix, a second PCR proceeded for 7 to 11 cycles. Every cDNA molecule carried a tag from a template-switch adaptor bearing 12 random nucleotides. TCRdb reanalysed the 5' RACE reads using MiXCR and keeps one entry per CDR3 protein. The sample contains roughly 1.5 million distinct CDR3 sequences, 40% to 45% of which appear only once. As concerns this clonotype: Its matching antigen is unknown.

Germline assignment: CDR1 DFQATT and CDR2 SNEGSKA (reference sequence). This CDR3 has 14 amino acids. Deletions cut 4 bases from V and 2 bases from J, with 13 bases between. V usage is TRBV20-1 and J usage is TRBJ2-3, with D perhaps TRBD2 (6 bases). Sequenced sample: blood. The TCR originated in a woman aged 18 to 35 in good health. CDR3 DNA sequence: TGCAGTGCTAAACTAGCAGGGTACACAGATACGCAGTATTTT. Translating it yields CSAKLAGYTDTQYF.